The 7 T cell receptor beta chains below all came from one sample that was sequenced in a study of Tregs in tolerant kidney transplant recipients. The repertoire was sequenced with immunoSEQ multiplex PCR; TCRdb's copy has only in-frame clones and lacks some. This table holds 50,000 or so clones. This specimen was CD4+ T cells from blood, taken before the transplant. These receptors were collected from a human donor who received a combined kidney and bone marrow transplant.

Remarks on this clone: The CDR3 extends 3 residues past the end of the read, so its final part is completed from the germline J gene. The chain recombines TRBV13 with TRBJ1-1; D gene uncertain. V was trimmed by 3 bases and J by 3 bases, leaving 14 bases between them. The CDR3 is made up of 15 amino acids. Germline V gene sequence: CDR1 PRHDT, CDR2 FYEKMQ (reference sequence). The CDR3 protein is CASSLLWAGDTEAFF. The CDR3 bases that were read are TGTGCCAGCAGCTTGTTGTGGGCCGGAGACACTGAA.

About this clone: Read sequence stops 3 residues before the CDR3 end, and the germline J gene provides the missing end. This chain joins TRBV18 and TRBJ2-7; perhaps TRBD2 as D (7 bases). Germline loops: CDR1 KGHSH, CDR2 LQKENI. This CDR3 contains 14 residues. The V end lost 7 bases, the J end lost 4 bases, and 17 bases lay between the germline ends. The DNA read from the CDR3 is TGTGCCAGCTTCGGCGGGGGCCGTTCGTACGAG. The encoded protein is CASFGGGRSYE. The CDR3 in its entirety is CASFGGGRSYEQYF.

About this clone itself: The read finishes 3 residues shy of the CDR3 end, and the germline J gene is used to complete it. In the same sample, other DNA sequences code for this CDR3. This chain connects TRBV20-1 to TRBJ2-3, with a tentative D call TRBD1 (5 bases). V lost 5 bases, J lost 0 bases, and 6 bases lay in between. The CDR3 spans 12 residues. Germline lookup yields CDR1 DFQATT and CDR2 SNEGSKA (reference sequence). CDR3 in amino acids: CSASGSTDTQYF. The sequenced part of the CDR3 DNA is TGCAGTGCTTCAGGGAGCACAGATACG.

The CDR3 here is CASSPTGNNIQYF. CDR3 bases read: TGCGCCAGCAGCCCGACAGGGAATAACATT. V gene TRBV5-1 combines with J gene TRBJ2-4, with 7 bases fitting TRBD1. The CDR3 goes on 3 residues after the read ends, and that part is filled in from the germline J gene. This CDR3 comprises 13 residues. CDR1 SGHRS and CDR2 YFSETQ come from the germline V gene. J was trimmed by 7 bases and V by 4 bases; bases with no gene match: 5.

In the case of this clone: The read comes to an end 3 residues before the CDR3 does, leaving the germline J gene to fill in the end. The chain recombines TRBV23-1 with TRBJ2-3; the D is unclear. TRBV23-1 is flagged as an ORF with uncertain function. Trimming took 0 bases from V and 2 from J, leaving 9 bases between them. The CDR3 has 15 residues. Incomplete CDR3 DNA: TGCGCCAGCAGTCAATCGCACAGTCCCACAGATACG. Translated: CASSQSHSPTDT. The whole CDR3 protein is CASSQSHSPTDTQYF.

Comment on this clone: With the read ending 3 residues before the CDR3 end, the germline J gene is used to fill in that end. This chain connects TRBV6-2 or TRBV6-3 to TRBJ2-1; maybe TRBD1 (5 bases). This CDR3 has 13 residues. V was clipped by 10 bases and J by 9 bases, with 19 bases between them. The germline CDR1 and CDR2 sequences are MNHEY and SVGEGT. The CDR3 sequence: CATSQRGRAEQFF. CDR3 DNA, as far as it was read: TGTGCCACGTCCCAAAGGGGTAGGGCTGAG.

Turning to this clone: The read halts 3 residues ahead of the CDR3 end, with the missing end drawn from the germline J gene. The rearrangement uses TRBV6-1 and TRBJ1-1; perhaps TRBD1 as D (6 bases). Trimming took off 4 bases at V and 3 bases at J, with 9 bases between the two ends. The CDR3 is made up of 13 amino acids. The V gene's germline CDR1 is MNHNS and CDR2 SASEGT. The CDR3 region is CASSVNRDTEAFF. CDR3 DNA, as far as it was read: TGTGCCAGCAGTGTCAACAGGGACACTGAA.